Shown below are 5 T cell receptor beta chains from a single sample sequenced in a study of cytomegalovirus exposure and HLA in healthy donors. With 60 Vbeta and 13 Jbeta primers, the PCR was carried out. Measured with immunoSEQ multiplex PCR; TCRdb has only the in-frame clones, and not every one. Altogether under 150,000 clones are present, around 80% being singletons, with the ten largest covering almost 2.5%. Material for sequencing was PBMCs. These TCRs come from a boy younger than 10 in good health and CMV-seronegative.

The chain recombines TRBV27 with TRBJ2-7; 9 nucleotides align to TRBD1. CDR1 MNHEY and CDR2 SMNVEV come from the germline V gene (reference sequence). CDR3 size: 18 residues. V trimming: 4 bases; J trimming: 4 bases; junction bases outside the gene matches: 17. CDR3 sequence (DNA): TGTGCCAGCAGTTCACTACCCGGGACAGGGTCGCCTATTTACGAGCAGTACTTC. Translated: CASSSLPGTGSPIYEQYF.

A single count supports this clone. The rearrangement joins TRBV6-5 to TRBJ1-1; TRBD1 matches 7 bases. The CDR3 loop spans 13 amino acids. Losses at the gene ends were 6 bases for V and 7 bases for J; bases not matched to a gene: 8. Germline-derived CDR1 and CDR2 are MNHEY and SVGAGI. The CDR3 protein is CASSARGPDEAFF. CDR3 bases: TGTGCCAGCAGCGCAAGGGGGCCTGATGAAGCTTTCTTT.

This sequence joins TRBV7-9 and TRBJ1-5; 7 bases match TRBD1. Germline loops: CDR1 SEHNR, CDR2 FQNEAQ (reference sequence). The CDR3 extends over 15 amino acids. Trimming removed 5 bases from V and 2 bases from J; junction bases left unmatched: 6. The CDR3 here is CASSPTGTGNQPQHF. For the CDR3, the DNA is TGTGCCAGCAGCCCAACCGGGACAGGCAATCAGCCCCAGCATTTT.

J is TRBJ2-3 and V is TRBV7-2; 14 bases line up with TRBD2. Germline V gene data show CDR1 as SGHTA and CDR2 as FQGNSA. The CDR3 runs to 18 residues. The J segment lost 4 bases and the V segment lost 1 base, leaving 7 bases of the junction unmatched. This CDR3 is CASSLGGTSGSRADTQYF. DNA of the CDR3: TGTGCCAGCAGCTTAGGAGGGACTAGCGGGAGTCGAGCAGATACGCAGTATTTT.

The chain carries TRBV6-1 and TRBJ1-5; TRBD1 aligns across 7 bases. The CDR3 sequence is 14 residues long. V lost 3 bases and J lost 6; bases outside the gene matches: 5. Germline V gives CDR1 MNHNS, CDR2 SASEGT. CDR3 loop: CASSETGKGQPQHF. DNA for the CDR3: TGTGCCAGCAGTGAGACAGGGAAAGGTCAGCCCCAGCATTTT.